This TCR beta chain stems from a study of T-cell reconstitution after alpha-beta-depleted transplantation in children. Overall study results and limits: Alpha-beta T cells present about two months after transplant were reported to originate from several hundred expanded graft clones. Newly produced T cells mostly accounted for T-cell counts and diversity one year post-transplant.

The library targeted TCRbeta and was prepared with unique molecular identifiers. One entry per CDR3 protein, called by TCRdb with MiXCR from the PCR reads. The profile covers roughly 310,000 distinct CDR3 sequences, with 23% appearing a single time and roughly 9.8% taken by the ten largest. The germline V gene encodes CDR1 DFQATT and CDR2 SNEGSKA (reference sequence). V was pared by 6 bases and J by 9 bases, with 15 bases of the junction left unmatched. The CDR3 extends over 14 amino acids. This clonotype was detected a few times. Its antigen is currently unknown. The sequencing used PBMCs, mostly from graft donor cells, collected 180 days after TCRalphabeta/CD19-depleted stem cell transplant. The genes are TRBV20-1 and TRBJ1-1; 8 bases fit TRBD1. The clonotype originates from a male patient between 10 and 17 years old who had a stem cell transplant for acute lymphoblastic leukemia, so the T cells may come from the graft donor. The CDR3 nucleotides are TGCAGTGCCGTAGACCGAGGGACAGGCATTAAAGCTTTCTTT. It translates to CSAVDRGTGIKAFF.